Each of the 22 T cell receptor beta chains below was sequenced from the same sample in a study of shared clonotypes between healthy human individuals. The repertoire was sequenced with immunoSEQ multiplex PCR; TCRdb's copy has only in-frame clones and lacks some. The sample records approximately 1.5 million clones, 95% to 99% being singletons. Sequencing was done on a sample of naive CD4+ T cells sorted from blood. Subset: CD45RA+ positively selected. These receptors were taken from a man aged 30 to 39 in good health.

The rearrangement uses TRBV27 and TRBJ2-7; D gene unclear. V lost 3 bases and J 2 bases, leaving 8 bases between the germline ends. The CDR3 sequence is 13 residues long. The germline CDR1 and CDR2 sequences are MNHEY and SMNVEV (reference sequence). CDR3 loop: CASSLANAYEQYF. CDR3 coding DNA: TGTGCCAGCAGTTTGGCTAATGCCTACGAGCAGTACTTC.

V usage is TRBV6-5 and J usage is TRBJ2-7; possible D gene TRBD2, 5 bases. The V gene's germline CDR1 is MNHEY and CDR2 SVGAGI. The CDR3 totals 15 residues. Between the trimmed V and J ends, which lost 5 bases and 3 bases, there was a span of 17 bases. CDR3 in DNA: TGTGCCAGCAGTCCAGTGGGCGGAGGAAACTACGAGCAGTACTTC. Its translation is CASSPVGGGNYEQYF.

The V call is TRBV7-9, the J call TRBJ2-3, with 9 positions matching TRBD2. The CDR3 covers 18 residues. After removal of 10 bases from V and 5 bases from J, the junction contained 22 bases not matched to a gene. Germline lookup yields CDR1 SEHNR and CDR2 FQNEAQ (reference sequence). The CDR3 is CATRGSGGRAGYRDTQYF. The CDR3 DNA reads TGTGCCACCAGAGGTAGTGGCGGGAGGGCCGGCTATAGAGATACGCAGTATTTT. The full variable domain, with the rest looked up from reference TRBV7-9 and TRBJ2-3, is DTGVSQNPRHKITKRGQNVTFRCDPISEHNRLYWYRQTLGQGPEFLTYFQNEAQLEKSRLLSDRFSAERPKGSFSTLEIQRTEQGDSAMYLCATRGSGGRAGYRDTQYFGPGTRLTVL.

A single count supports this clone. The chain's CDR3 is CASTPVSSYEQYF. CDR3 nucleotides: TGTGCCAGCACCCCCGTGAGCTCCTACGAGCAGTACTTC. The gene calls are TRBV7-9 and TRBJ2-7, with no clear D. The length of the CDR3 is 13 residues. Germline values: CDR1 SEHNR, CDR2 FQNEAQ (reference sequence). The V gene lost 7 bases and the J gene lost 0 bases, with 10 bases spanning the gap. Full variable domain (remainder filled in from reference TRBV7-9 and TRBJ2-7): DTGVSQNPRHKITKRGQNVTFRCDPISEHNRLYWYRQTLGQGPEFLTYFQNEAQLEKSRLLSDRFSAERPKGSFSTLEIQRTEQGDSAMYLCASTPVSSYEQYFGPGTRLTVT.

This clone was detected once. The chain is built from TRBV7-3 and TRBJ2-7; possibly TRBD1 for D (6 bases). The CDR3 covers 15 residues. The germline V gene encodes CDR1 SGHTA and CDR2 FQGTGA. V was pared by 5 bases and J by 2 bases, with 16 bases between. The CDR3 DNA follows: TGTGCCAGCAGCGCCTACAGGGTCTCCCCCTACGAGCAGTACTTC. The encoded protein is CASSAYRVSPYEQYF.

The CDR3 loop is CASSSWTKNTEAFF. DNA for the CDR3: TGTGCCAGCAGTTCTTGGACCAAGAACACTGAAGCTTTCTTT. This sequence joins TRBV27 and TRBJ1-1, with no clear D. The V and J ends lost 4 bases and 1 base respectively, with 10 bases between them. The CDR3 has 14 residues. CDR1 and CDR2 from the germline V gene are MNHEY and SMNVEV (reference sequence).

The chain employs TRBV11-2 and TRBJ1-5; no reliable D call. The CDR3 runs to 13 residues. V was clipped by 1 base and J by 5 bases, with 6 bases between them. Germline V CDR1 and CDR2: SGHAT, FQNNGV. The CDR3 loop is CASSLGWDQPQHF. The CDR3, as DNA: TGTGCCAGCAGCTTAGGATGGGATCAGCCCCAGCATTTT.

This sequence joins TRBV12-2 and TRBJ2-7; the table assigns TRBD1, which was not confirmed against the DNA. TRBV12-2 corresponds to a pseudogene. This CDR3 is built from 18 residues. CDR3 protein: CASRRILLGANSSYEQYF. CDR3 DNA sequence: TGTGCAAGTCGACGAATCCTCTTGGGGGCGAATAGCTCCTACGAGCAGTACTTC.

This clone was detected only once. V usage is TRBV5-1 and J usage is TRBJ2-1; 7 bases align to TRBD2. This CDR3 has 18 residues. Germline V CDR1 and CDR2: SGHRS, YFSETQ. J gave up 6 bases and V 5 bases, and 20 bases lay outside the gene matches. The CDR3 DNA sequence: TGCGCCAGCAGTTCCGGGGCTATCGGGGGAGGGCCCCGCAATGAGCAGTTCTTC. Protein: CASSSGAIGGGPRNEQFF.

The chain recombines TRBV18 with TRBJ2-3; maybe TRBD1 (6 bases). Deletions cut 0 bases from V and 1 base from J, with 11 bases between. CDR1 is KGHSH and CDR2 is LQKENI in the germline V gene. This CDR3 region has 16 residues. For the CDR3, the DNA is TGTGCCAGCTCACCACCAGGGGCAGGGGGCACAGATACGCAGTATTTT. It translates to CASSPPGAGGTDTQYF.

The chain combines TRBV10-1 with TRBJ2-1; D may be TRBD1 (8 bases). Trimming took off 9 bases at V and 11 bases at J, with 17 bases between the two ends. The CDR3 spans 12 residues. The germline V gene has CDR1 WNHNN and CDR2 SYGVQD (reference sequence). CDR3 in DNA: TGCGCCAGTACGGACAGGGAGGGGAAGCAGTTCTTC. It yields the protein CASTDREGKQFF.

In regard to this clone: Distinct nucleotide sequences in the sample also encode this CDR3. The J gene is TRBJ2-5, the V gene TRBV2; the D is unclear. Germline CDR1 SNHLY, CDR2 FYNNEI. The CDR3 is 11 residues long. Trimming left V 4 bases short and J 2 bases short, with 2 bases between. In DNA form, the CDR3 reads TGTGCCAGCAGTGGACAAGAGACCCAGTACTTC. Its translation is CASSGQETQYF.

The chain couples TRBV7-2 to TRBJ2-7; the match to TRBD1 covers 7 bases. The V segment lost 5 bases and the J segment 0 bases; nucleotides outside the gene matches: 1. The CDR3 totals 13 residues. CDR1 and CDR2 from the germline V gene are SGHTA and FQGNSA. CDR3 sequence reads: CASSNRGSYEQYF. The CDR3 DNA sequence: TGTGCCAGCAGCAACAGGGGCTCCTACGAGCAGTACTTC. Filled out from reference TRBV7-2 and TRBJ2-7, the complete variable domain reads GAGVSQSPSNKVTEKGKDVELRCDPISGHTALYWYRQSLGQGLEFLIYFQGNSAPDKSGLPSDRFSAERTGGSVSTLTIQRTQQEDSAVYLCASSNRGSYEQYFGPGTRLTVT.

The V call is TRBV7-3, the J call TRBJ2-3; 9 bases agree with TRBD2. Germline CDR1 is SGHTA and CDR2 is FQGTGA. This CDR3 comprises 16 residues. V dropped 4 bases and J dropped 0; count of bases not matched to a gene: 5. The CDR3, as DNA: TGTGCCAGCAGCTACTTAGCGGGAGCTAGCACAGATACGCAGTATTTT. This translates into CASSYLAGASTDTQYF.

The gene calls are TRBV5-6 and TRBJ2-5; no definite D call. The CDR3 has 13 residues. V was trimmed by 1 base and J by 5 bases, leaving 9 bases between them. Looked up from germline, CDR1 is SGHDT and CDR2 is YYEEEE. The CDR3 region is CASSLPAMETQYF. CDR3 nucleotide sequence: TGTGCCAGCAGCTTGCCCGCAATGGAGACCCAGTACTTC.

A single count supports this clone. The V and J genes are TRBV5-1 and TRBJ2-5; the D is unclear. The CDR3 sequence is 14 residues long. Trimming took 4 bases from V and 5 from J, leaving 15 bases between them. Germline CDR1 SGHRS, CDR2 YFSETQ. Here the CDR3 reads CASSQGPSQETQYF. In nucleotides, the CDR3 is TGCGCCAGCAGCCAAGGCCCGAGCCAGGAGACCCAGTACTTC.

In the case of this clone: The same CDR3 also results from other DNA sequences found in this sample. The chain combines TRBV18 with TRBJ2-5; TRBD1 matches at 9 bases. The CDR3 sequence is 14 residues long. V was pared by 2 bases and J by 4 bases, with 2 bases of the junction left unmatched. Germline V gene lookup returns CDR1 KGHSH and CDR2 LQKENI. CDR3 in DNA: TGTGCCAGCTCACCAGGGACAGGGTCAGAGACCCAGTACTTC. Amino acid sequence: CASSPGTGSETQYF.

This clone was seen once. The J gene is TRBJ1-2, the V gene TRBV2; a possible D gene is TRBD1 (5 bases). Trimming stripped 5 bases from V and 1 base from J, with 20 bases between. CDR3 length: 17 residues. In germline, CDR1 is SNHLY, CDR2 FYNNEI. CDR3 bases: TGTGCCAGCAGTAAACGTTTAGTCTCAGGGATTAACTATGGCTACACCTTC. It is translated as CASSKRLVSGINYGYTF.

The chain links TRBV6-5 to TRBJ1-2, with D unclear. V was cut by 5 bases and J by 4 bases, with 14 bases left in between. The CDR3 length is 14 residues. In germline, CDR1 is MNHEY, CDR2 SVGAGI. CDR3 sequence (DNA): TGTGCCAGCAGTCCCTCGGCGGCGGGCTATGGCTACACCTTC. This translates into CASSPSAAGYGYTF.

This rearrangement joins TRBV7-2 to TRBJ2-5; maybe TRBD1 (5 bases). The CDR3 contains 13 residues. Germline V CDR1 and CDR2: SGHTA, FQGNSA. Between the trimmed V and J ends, which lost 5 bases and 4 bases, there was a span of 11 bases. The DNA for the CDR3 is TGTGCCAGCAGCCGCGGACATGTAGAGACCCAGTACTTC. It codes for CASSRGHVETQYF.

Notes on this clone: This may be a read error: a much more frequent sequence differs by one nucleotide. The rearrangement joins TRBV7-2 to TRBJ2-6, with no clear D. The germline CDR1 and CDR2 sequences are SGHTA and FQGNSA. The V end was cut by 6 bases, the J end by 0 bases, with 6 bases between. The length of the CDR3 is 14 residues. The CDR3 protein is CASRESSGANVLTF. CDR3 DNA sequence: TGTGCCAGCAGAGAGAGCTCTGGGGCCAACGTCCTGACTTTC.

This chain joins TRBV5-1 and TRBJ2-2, with TRBD1 matching over 7 bases. The CDR3 sequence is 16 residues long. J gave up 4 bases and V 0 bases, and 6 bases lay outside the gene matches. Germline lookup yields CDR1 SGHRS and CDR2 YFSETQ. The CDR3 nucleotides are TGCGCCAGCAGCTTGGTCGCCACAGGGGCCACCGGGGAGCTGTTTTTT. Amino acid sequence: CASSLVATGATGELFF.